These T cell receptor beta chains were read from a single sample in a study of persistence of HIV-infected CD4 T cells. TCRdb's copy holds only in-frame clones and misses some; the assay was immunoSEQ multiplex PCR. The sample lists 35,000 to 55,000 clones; about 89% were seen once. These receptors lack a known antigen. This sample comprised CD4+ T cells sorted from PBMCs after roughly 18-hour stimulation, obtained from a patient who received antiretroviral therapy. These receptors were obtained from an adult man with HIV who was CMV-seropositive. Both conserved end residues are part of each CDR3. The D gene is left open where the match is weak. The size of a clone is reported for some rows only, either as once, few or many, or as a class for expanded clones.

TRBV11-2	TRBJ2-1	once	-	TGTGCCAGCAGCTTGGAGCGGAACAATGAGCAGTTCTTC	CASSLERNNEQFF
TRBV19	TRBJ2-1	-	-	TGTGCCAGTACTCGCGACCAGGGATACAATGAGCAGTTCTTC	CASTRDQGYNEQFF
TRBV19	TRBJ2-7	-	TRBD1	TGTGCCAGTAGTCGGGACAGGGGCCACGAGCAGTACTTC	CASSRDRGHEQYF
TRBV18	TRBJ2-3	-	TRBD1	TGTGCCAGCTCACCACGGACAGGATTTGCAGATACGCAGTATTTT	CASSPRTGFADTQYF
TRBV10-3	TRBJ1-5	-	-	TGTGCCATCAGTGACCCCGGACAGTCAGGGCCCCAGCATTTT	CAISDPGQSGPQHF
TRBV15	TRBJ1-4	few	TRBD1	TGTGCCACCAGCAGTGCGAACAGGGGATTGAGTGAAAAACTGTTTTTT	CATSSANRGLSEKLFF
TRBV5-1	TRBJ1-1	-	TRBD1	TGCGCCAGCAGCCCGGGACAGGGATTTGGCACTGAAGCTTTCTTT	CASSPGQGFGTEAFF
TRBV16	TRBJ2-7	-	-	TGTGCCAGCAGCCCGACGACCTACGAGCAGTACTTC	CASSPTTYEQYF
TRBV5-5	TRBJ2-3	-	-	TGTGCCAGCAGCTTGGACTCAGTACAGCTAGGGGATACGCAGTATTTT	CASSLDSVQLGDTQYF
TRBV28	TRBJ1-5	once	-	TGTGCCAGCGGGGCCCCATTGACAGACAATCAGCCCCAGCATTTT	CASGAPLTDNQPQHF
TRBV5-4	TRBJ2-2	-	TRBD2	TGTGCCAGCAGCGCGACTAGCGGGGGGCAAACCGGGGAGCTGTTTTTT	CASSATSGGQTGELFF
TRBV19	TRBJ1-6	-	TRBD1	TGTGCCAGTAGTTCGACAGGGCTTCGTAATTCACCCCTCCACTTT	CASSSTGLRNSPLHF